These 28 T cell receptor beta chains originate from one sample sequenced in a study of OX40 agonist ivuxolimab in advanced cancers. The data were produced by immunoSEQ multiplex PCR, yet TCRdb's version contains in-frame clones alone and is incomplete. The sample has roughly 67,000 clones, more than 85% seen once. The sequences come from CD4+ or CD8+ T cells sorted from blood, collected in a trial of the OX40 agonist ivuxolimab. These receptor sequences come from an adult with an advanced solid tumor such as melanoma, head and neck, liver or kidney cancer.

This clone was counted between two and nine times. The J gene is TRBJ1-1, the V gene TRBV27, with D perhaps matching TRBD1 (5 bases). Between the trimmed V and J ends, which lost 2 bases and 3 bases, there was a span of 7 bases. CDR3 length equals 13 residues. Germline V gene data show CDR1 as MNHEY and CDR2 as SMNVEV (reference sequence). Written as DNA, the CDR3 is TGTGCCAGCAGTTTAGGGACCCACACTGAAGCTTTCTTT. It codes for CASSLGTHTEAFF.

V gene TRBV9 combines with J gene TRBJ1-3; unclear D gene. Germline values: CDR1 SGDLS, CDR2 YYNGEE. This CDR3 is 15 amino acids long. Trimming removed 1 base at V and 0 bases at J, with 8 bases between. CDR3 nucleotides: TGTGCCAGCAGCGTAAGACACGACTCTGGAAACACCATATATTTT. Protein product: CASSVRHDSGNTIYF.

The V gene is TRBV10-1, the J gene TRBJ1-4, with D tentatively TRBD1 (5 bases). V was trimmed by 2 bases and J by 8 bases, leaving 12 bases between them. The CDR3 covers 14 residues. CDR1 and CDR2 (germline): WNHNN, SYGVQD (reference sequence). In nucleotides, the CDR3 is TGCGCCAGCAGTGAGAGGCAGGAGGGGGAAAAACTGTTTTTT. Encoded protein: CASSERQEGEKLFF.

Comments on this clone: At the DNA level, this CDR3 is encoded by other sequences in the same sample as well. V and J are TRBV9 and TRBJ1-1; tentative D call: TRBD1 (5 bases). Germline CDR1 SGDLS, CDR2 YYNGEE. V was clipped by 2 bases and J by 4 bases, with 12 bases between them. This CDR3 comprises 14 residues. The CDR3: CASSVGGASTEAFF. DNA of the CDR3: TGTGCCAGCAGCGTCGGAGGGGCGAGCACTGAAGCTTTCTTT.

The chain links TRBV19 to TRBJ2-2; 8 bases are a match to TRBD2. The junction had 22 bases not matched to a gene; V was cut back by 9 bases and J by 1 base. The CDR3 consists of 20 residues. CDR1 LNHDA and CDR2 SQIVND come from the germline V gene (reference sequence). CDR3 amino acids: CASQLGHLYAGGLNTGELFF. In DNA form, the CDR3 reads TGTGCCAGCCAACTGGGACACCTGTATGCGGGGGGACTGAACACCGGGGAGCTGTTTTTT.

The CDR3 DNA reads as TGTGCCAGCAGCGTAAGGATCGAGGGGGGGAACACTGAAGCTTTCTTT. Translation: CASSVRIEGGNTEAFF. The chain has TRBV9 and TRBJ1-1; tentatively, D is TRBD1 (6 bases). Germline V gene lookup returns CDR1 SGDLS and CDR2 YYNGEE. The CDR3 totals 16 residues. Deletions cut 1 base from V and 1 base from J, with 14 bases between.

The chain combines TRBV6-6 with TRBJ2-5; D is ambiguous. CDR1 and CDR2 (germline): MNHNY, SVGAGI (reference sequence). V was clipped by 1 base and J by 5 bases, with 8 bases between them. CDR3 length: 13 residues. The CDR3 loop is CASSYYGWETQYF. The DNA of the CDR3 is TGTGCCAGCAGTTACTATGGGTGGGAGACCCAGTACTTC.

The rearrangement joins TRBV12-5 to TRBJ2-3, with D possibly matching TRBD2 (6 bases). V lost 0 bases to trimming and J lost 5 bases, with 12 bases between them. The CDR3 spans 15 residues. Germline assignment: CDR1 LGHNT and CDR2 FRNRAP. CDR3 amino acids: CASGLVPSGGDTQYF. CDR3 sequence (DNA): TGTGCTAGTGGTTTGGTCCCCTCCGGGGGAGATACGCAGTATTTT.

A note on this clone: Other nucleotide sequences in the sample specify the same CDR3. This chain links TRBV7-6 with TRBJ2-1; D ambiguous. The CDR3 length is 12 residues. V lost 1 base and J lost 4, with 2 bases in between. Germline CDR1 reads SGHVS; CDR2 reads FNYEAQ. The CDR3 DNA reads TGTGCCAGCAGCTTAGGGTACAATGAGCAGTTCTTC. This codes for CASSLGYNEQFF.

The rearrangement uses TRBV27 and TRBJ2-3; D is unresolved. This CDR3 comprises 12 residues. V lost 7 bases and J 10 bases, leaving 15 bases between the germline ends. Germline V CDR1 and CDR2: MNHEY, SMNVEV (reference sequence). The CDR3 protein is CASTHGGRAQYF. CDR3 nucleotides: TGTGCCAGCACCCACGGCGGTCGTGCGCAGTATTTT.

This chain uses TRBV7-6 with TRBJ2-7, with a weak D call TRBD2 (6 bases). Germline assignment: CDR1 SGHVS and CDR2 FNYEAQ. Trimming left V 5 bases short and J 5 bases short, with 13 bases between. This CDR3 comprises 13 residues. The CDR3 nucleotides read TGTGCCAGCAGCCGGCGGGGCCAGGACGAGCAGTACTTC. This sequence encodes CASSRRGQDEQYF.

The chain couples TRBV5-1 to TRBJ2-5; 11 bases fit TRBD2. The CDR3 totals 14 residues. V lost 3 bases to trimming and J lost 3 bases; unmatched junction nucleotides: 1. The germline gives CDR1 SGHRS, CDR2 YFSETQ. CDR3 bases: TGCGCCAGCAGCTGGGGACTAGCGGAAGAGACCCAGTACTTC. Translating it yields CASSWGLAEETQYF.

The rearrangement joins TRBV19 to TRBJ2-3; 9 bases are a match to TRBD2. CDR1 LNHDA and CDR2 SQIVND come from the germline V gene (reference sequence). The length of the CDR3 is 15 residues. V shed 4 bases and J 3 bases; nucleotides not matched to a gene: 5. The CDR3 sequence: CASSTLAGATDTQYF. CDR3 DNA: TGTGCCAGTAGTACCTTAGCGGGGGCGACAGATACGCAGTATTTT.

This clone was counted only a few times. The chain recombines TRBV14 with TRBJ1-5; D remains unclear. V was pared by 3 bases and J by 5 bases, with 11 bases between. This CDR3 is 14 amino acids long. In germline, CDR1 is SGHDN, CDR2 FVKESK. The CDR3 is CASSHTRGYQPQHF. CDR3 DNA: TGTGCCAGCAGCCACACGCGAGGTTATCAGCCCCAGCATTTT.

A single count supports this clone. The chain links TRBV27 to TRBJ2-1, with TRBD2 identical over 9 bases. J lost 3 bases, V lost 4 bases, and 7 bases had no gene match. Germline CDR1 is MNHEY and CDR2 is SMNVEV (reference sequence). CDR3 length: 16 residues. The CDR3 is CASSYIAGESYNEQFF. CDR3 DNA: TGTGCCAGCAGTTACATAGCGGGGGAAAGCTACAATGAGCAGTTCTTC.

J is TRBJ2-1 and V is TRBV7-9; 9 nucleotides line up with TRBD2. Unmatched junction bases numbered 3, after V lost 5 bases and J lost 10 bases. The CDR3 sequence is 12 residues long. Germline loops: CDR1 SEHNR, CDR2 FQNEAQ (reference sequence). This CDR3 reads CASSQLAGEQFF. Here the CDR3 DNA reads TGTGCCAGCAGCCAGCTAGCGGGGGAGCAGTTCTTC.

V is TRBV19 and J is TRBJ1-5; D possibly corresponds to TRBD1 (5 bases). Germline CDR1 reads LNHDA; CDR2 reads SQIVND (reference sequence). V lost 0 bases and J 12 bases, leaving 9 bases between the germline ends. The length of the CDR3 is 12 residues. This chain's CDR3 is CASSIDGGDQHF. CDR3 sequence (DNA): TGTGCCAGTAGTATAGACGGAGGGGACCAGCATTTT.

This clone is medium-sized. The chain carries TRBV6-4 and TRBJ2-6, with D possibly being TRBD1 or TRBD2 (5 bases each). CDR1 and CDR2 from the germline V gene are MRHNA and SNTAGT. The CDR3 contains 14 residues. V was trimmed by 3 bases and J by 2 bases, leaving 5 bases between them. The CDR3 protein is CASSEGAGANVLTF. The CDR3 DNA sequence: TGTGCCAGCAGTGAGGGGGCTGGGGCCAACGTCCTGACTTTC.

This chain joins TRBV7-6 and TRBJ2-5; TRBD2 aligns across 15 bases. The V segment lost 3 bases and the J segment 1 base; nucleotides outside the gene matches: 6. Germline V gene sequence: CDR1 SGHVS, CDR2 FNYEAQ. The CDR3 consists of 18 residues. DNA for the CDR3: TGTGCCAGCAGCTTTGGGACTAGCGGGGGGCCCACCCAAGAGACCCAGTACTTC. Encoded protein: CASSFGTSGGPTQETQYF.

V gene TRBV13 combines with J gene TRBJ2-3, with 13 bases matching TRBD2. CDR1 is PRHDT, CDR2 FYEKMQ, per germline (reference sequence). With V trimmed by 4 bases and J by 4 bases, 8 bases remained unmatched. This CDR3 is built from 17 residues. The CDR3 sequence: CASSSYTSGGAPDTQYF. CDR3 DNA sequence: TGTGCCAGCAGCTCTTACACTAGCGGGGGGGCCCCAGATACGCAGTATTTT. The full variable domain, completed using reference TRBV13 and TRBJ2-3, is AAGVIQSPRHLIKEKRETATLKCYPIPRHDTVYWYQQGPGQDPQFLISFYEKMQSDKGSIPDRFSAQQFSDYHSELNMSSLELGDSALYFCASSSYTSGGAPDTQYFGPGTRLTVL.

On this clone itself: A junction end diverges from the germline sequence, so it may reflect a read error. The rearrangement joins TRBV4-1 to TRBJ2-7, with 7 bases lining up with TRBD2. Per the germline V gene, CDR1 is MGHRA and CDR2 is YSYEKL. The CDR3 is 15 amino acids. Here the CDR3 reads CAGRRTSETPYEQYF. The CDR3 DNA follows: TGCGCCGGCAGACGAACTAGCGAGACTCCCTACGAGCAGTACTTC.

This clone was observed a single time. The chain employs TRBV7-8 and TRBJ1-3, with unresolved D. CDR1 and CDR2 (germline): SGHVS, FQNEAQ. Trimming cost V 4 bases and J 3 bases, with 13 bases left between them. The CDR3 covers 15 residues. CDR3 nucleotide sequence: TGTGCCAGCAGCTGGACCGGGTCTAATGGAAACACCATATATTTT. Protein product: CASSWTGSNGNTIYF.

CDR3 DNA: TGTGCCAGCAGCTTGGCGGGGGCATCAAATCAGCCCCAGCATTTT. The encoded protein is CASSLAGASNQPQHF. The chain links TRBV5-6 to TRBJ1-5; D is possibly TRBD1 (6 bases). The length of the CDR3 is 15 residues. Germline values: CDR1 SGHDT, CDR2 YYEEEE. Trimming shortened V by 0 bases and J by 4 bases, and 11 bases separated the two germline ends.

This sequence joins TRBV11-2 and TRBJ2-7, with D possibly TRBD1 on 6 matching bases. V was pared by 5 bases and J by 2 bases, with 13 bases between. This CDR3 has 14 residues. Germline CDR1 SGHAT, CDR2 FQNNGV. CDR3 residues: CASSGWDTAYEQYF. The CDR3 DNA reads TGTGCCAGCAGCGGATGGGACACAGCCTACGAGCAGTACTTC. Based on the CDR3 plus reference TRBV11-2 and TRBJ2-7, the full variable domain is EAGVAQSPRYKIIEKRQSVAFWCNPISGHATLYWYQQILGQGPKLLIQFQNNGVVDDSQLPKDRFSAERLKGVDSTLKIQPAKLEDSAVYLCASSGWDTAYEQYFGPGTRLTVT.

V usage is TRBV6-4 and J usage is TRBJ2-3; TRBD1 matches at 10 bases. V gave up 6 bases and J gave up 5 bases; unmatched junction bases: 5. The CDR3 is 14 residues long. Per the germline V gene, CDR1 is MRHNA and CDR2 is SNTAGT. The CDR3 loop is CASSLTGGQDTQYF. Written as DNA, the CDR3 is TGTGCCAGCAGCCTGACAGGGGGCCAAGATACGCAGTATTTT.

The V call is TRBV6-4, the J call TRBJ2-7; D is perhaps TRBD1 (5 bases). Germline assignment: CDR1 MRHNA and CDR2 SNTAGT. This CDR3 contains 14 residues. Trimming left V 2 bases short and J 4 bases short, with 12 bases between. As DNA, the CDR3 is TGTGCCAGCAGTGACCCGGTGGGGCAATACGAGCAGTACTTC. Amino acid sequence: CASSDPVGQYEQYF.

The J gene is TRBJ1-1, the V gene TRBV13; D unresolved. This CDR3 spans 15 amino acids. Germline CDR1 PRHDT, CDR2 FYEKMQ (reference sequence). V was shortened by 5 bases and J by 0 bases, with 13 bases between the two germline ends. DNA of the CDR3: TGTGCCAGCAGCGCCTCTGGATGGGTGAACACTGAAGCTTTCTTT. It yields the protein CASSASGWVNTEAFF.

This clone was picked up one time. The chain couples TRBV27 to TRBJ2-5; D ambiguous. V lost 4 bases and J lost 5, with 17 bases in between. Germline lookup yields CDR1 MNHEY and CDR2 SMNVEV (reference sequence). This CDR3 region has 15 residues. CDR3: CASSYPWKPRETQYF. CDR3 nucleotides: TGTGCCAGCAGTTACCCGTGGAAACCTCGGGAGACCCAGTACTTC.